This TCR beta chain was sequenced during a study of blood T cell repertoires in COVID-19. CDR1 is SGHVS and CDR2 is FNYEAQ in the germline V gene. There are 15 residues in the CDR3. The V end lost 0 bases, the J end lost 3 bases, and 11 bases lay between the germline ends. Sequencing was performed with immunoSEQ multiplex PCR; in TCRdb, only in-frame clones are kept and a portion is missing. The repertoire has roughly 250,000 clones, 80% to 95% of them found once; the top ten carry around 2.6%. The V call is TRBV7-6, the J call TRBJ1-2, with D possibly matching TRBD1 (5 bases). Sequencing input: peripheral blood. The clonotype was recovered from a person between 18 and 35 years old with COVID-19, enrolled during active disease. The CDR3 bases are TGTGCCAGCAGCTTAGCGGGAGGAGGGGACTATGGCTACACCTTC. It translates to CASSLAGGGDYGYTF.